This passage covers 4 T cell receptor beta chains from one sample sequenced in a study of response to subunit inactivated influenza vaccine. TCRdb processed the RT-PCR reads anew with MiXCR; each CDR3 protein has one entry. This repertoire shows roughly 540,000 distinct CDR3 sequences, around 21% found once; its top ten account for roughly 2.8%. Separately, the same data were catalogued under a study of T cells expressing NK-cell markers. Per that paper: Libraries used 5'RACE template switching adding universal primer site and UMIs.

Material: CD4+ T cells sorted from PBMCs, obtained about 12 days after vaccination. These receptors all come from a man aged 50-60 years who received an inactivated influenza vaccine.

This sequence joins TRBV19 and TRBJ2-2, with 9 positions matching TRBD1. Germline V CDR1 and CDR2: LNHDA, SQIVND (reference sequence). This CDR3 region has 15 residues. The junction had 7 bases not matched to a gene; V was cut back by 6 bases and J by 5 bases. CDR3 bases: TGTGCCAGTAGGCCGGGACAGGGTAAAACCGGGGAGCTGTTTTTT. Translated: CASRPGQGKTGELFF.

V is TRBV20-1 and J is TRBJ2-7; TRBD2 matches at 12 bases. CDR3 size: 15 residues. Germline V gives CDR1 DFQATT, CDR2 SNEGSKA (reference sequence). V dropped 4 bases and J dropped 0; count of bases not matched to a gene: 4. The CDR3 DNA sequence: TGCAGTGCTATTGGACTAGCGGGATTCTCCTACGAGCAGTACTTC. Protein: CSAIGLAGFSYEQYF.

V usage is TRBV18 and J usage is TRBJ2-2, with D perhaps matching TRBD1 (5 bases). V was shortened by 2 bases and J by 1 base, with 8 bases between the two germline ends. CDR1 and CDR2 from the germline V gene are KGHSH and LQKENI. This CDR3 region has 15 residues. The CDR3 coding sequence is TGTGCCAGCTCACCATTAGGGGTGAACACCGGGGAGCTGTTTTTT. Translated: CASSPLGVNTGELFF. Full variable domain (outside the CDR3, taken from reference TRBV18 and TRBJ2-2): NAGVMQNPRHLVRRRGQEARLRCSPMKGHSHVYWYRQLPEEGLKFMVYLQKENIIDESGMPKERFSAEFPKEGPSILRIQQVVRGDSAAYFCASSPLGVNTGELFFGEGSRLTVL.

The V gene is TRBV29-1, the J gene TRBJ2-3; 7 nucleotides agree with TRBD1. Trimming removed 1 base from V and 3 bases from J; junction bases left unmatched: 7. The CDR3 runs 15 residues. Per the germline V gene, CDR1 is SQVTM and CDR2 is ANQGSEA. CDR3 sequence (DNA): TGCAGCGTTGAAGTTGGGGGACAGTTGACAGATACGCAGTATTTT. Translated, it gives CSVEVGGQLTDTQYF.